This T cell receptor (beta chain) was sequenced for a study of technical replicates of blood from several donors. TCRdb's copy holds only in-frame clones and misses some; the assay was immunoSEQ multiplex PCR. This table has around 67,000 clones, about 95% appearing once. The CDR3 has 16 residues. CDR1 MNHNY and CDR2 SVGAGI come from the germline V gene (reference sequence). The V end lost 6 bases, the J end lost 1 base, and 16 bases lay between the germline ends. The sequenced material came from T cells isolated from PBMCs. The TCR sequence derives from a human donor in good health. This chain links TRBV6-6 with TRBJ1-5, with TRBD1 as a possible D gene (6 bases). CDR3 loop: CASRSGTWGSNQPQHF. CDR3 nucleotides: TGTGCCAGCAGATCCGGGACATGGGGCAGCAATCAGCCCCAGCATTTT.